The TCR beta chain under discussion was sequenced for a study of CD8 T cells in ankylosing spondylitis. Whole-study results and caveats: Disease-linked clones reportedly showed significant enrichment in matched ankylosing spondylitis synovial fluid. Among TCR beta sequences, a motif of under ten highly homologous variants appeared characteristic of ankylosing spondylitis blood.

This clonotype turned up a few times. Its target is unknown. Each TCR beta library was made by quantitative 5'-RACE that incorporated molecular barcodes. TCRdb reprocessed the 5' RACE reads via MiXCR and lists one record per CDR3 protein. Among 700,000 or so distinct CDR3 sequences listed, over 15% were seen once. CDR1 and CDR2 from the germline V gene are GTSNPN and SVGIG (reference sequence). The germline V and J ends were trimmed by 8 bases and 6 bases, with 13 bases remaining between them. CDR3 length: 11 residues. Material: blood, either unsorted or a sorted T cell fraction (not recorded which). The sequence came from a male donor with ankylosing spondylitis. J is TRBJ1-1 and V is TRBV30; unclear D gene. The DNA for the CDR3 is TGTGCCCACGGGGTGGGAGCTGAAGCTTTCTTT. It translates to CAHGVGAEAFF.